The following is a T cell receptor beta chain sequence with its context. These data come from a study of blood T cell repertoires in COVID-19. Study overall: The study drew acute and convalescent COVID-19 samples from the United States, Italy and Spain. PBMCs, B-cell-depleted T cells, or T cells provided the cDNA or gDNA that made up the material.

V dropped 1 base and J dropped 1; count of bases not matched to a gene: 9. The CDR3 totals 18 residues. Germline loops: CDR1 KGHDR, CDR2 SFDVKD. How the authors handled the data: Cell counts per sample came from amplifying reference gene primers. Produced via immunoSEQ multiplex PCR; TCRdb's table is partial and in-frame only. The V and J calls and clone size were taken over from that table, and D and trimming were inferred from the DNA. The sample has approximately 140,000 clones, 70% to 85% seen once. The sequenced sample was peripheral blood. This TCR was recovered from a woman aged 80 or over in a cohort sampled during active or convalescent COVID-19. The chain uses TRBV24-1 and TRBJ2-1; TRBD2 aligns across 7 bases. Here the CDR3 reads CATSDFSVRGGSYNEQFF. CDR3 sequence (DNA): TGTGCCACCAGTGATTTCTCCGTCCGGGGAGGGTCCTACAATGAGCAGTTCTTC.